This T cell receptor (beta chain) was obtained from a study of T-cell memory formation after mild COVID-19. Across the study: The two donors had largely donor-specific TCR clusters.

This clonotype was observed a few times. TCRdb analysed the 5' RACE reads with MiXCR anew, one entry per CDR3 protein. Of 350,000 to 450,000 distinct CDR3 sequences in the sample, 20% to 25% are singletons; the top ten hold roughly 8.7%. V dropped 4 bases and J dropped 0 bases, with 14 bases sitting between them. The CDR3 consists of 16 residues. Germline V gives CDR1 SGHRS, CDR2 YFSETQ. The receptor comes from an adult woman who had mild COVID-19 (a few samples of this study predate the infection). Cell type and time point are not known. The source material was PBMCs or a T cell subset sorted from them (not recorded which). This sequence joins TRBV5-1 and TRBJ2-1; unclear D gene. Written as DNA, the CDR3 is TGCGCCAGCAGCCCTATACAGAGAAGCTCCTACAATGAGCAGTTCTTC. Translating it yields CASSPIQRSSYNEQFF.